These 15 T cell receptor beta chains were sequenced from one sample in a study of T cell responses to AZD1222 COVID-19 vaccine. Sequencing was performed with immunoSEQ multiplex PCR; in TCRdb, only in-frame clones are kept and a portion is missing. The table shows roughly 120,000 clones, with over 75% occurring only once. The sample here was peripheral blood, taken on day 0 of AZD1222 vaccination. The receptor set was obtained from an adult in good health.

This chain connects TRBV12-3 or TRBV12-4 to TRBJ1-2; D is unresolved. V lost 4 bases and J lost 4, with 7 bases in between. CDR3 length: 12 residues. CDR3 sequence: CASSSGTYGYTF. CDR3 in DNA: TGTGCCAGCAGTTCAGGTACCTATGGCTACACCTTC.

The J gene is TRBJ2-3, the V gene TRBV29-1; D unresolved. CDR1 is SQVTM and CDR2 is ANQGSEA in the germline V gene. The CDR3 length is 15 residues. V was pared by 7 bases and J by 0 bases, with 17 bases between. CDR3 sequence (DNA): TGCAGCGGTCGCGGTGGAGCCGGGAGCACAGATACGCAGTATTTT. Its translation: CSGRGGAGSTDTQYF.

This clone has a single count. The chain combines TRBV15 with TRBJ1-6; D is uncertain. CDR3 size: 12 residues. The germline V gene has CDR1 LNHNV and CDR2 YYDKDF (reference sequence). Trimming shortened V by 9 bases and J by 0 bases, and 3 bases separated the two germline ends. The CDR3 bases are TGTGCCACTAGCTCCTATAATTCACCCCTCCACTTT. It codes for CATSSYNSPLHF.

V is TRBV7-2 and J is TRBJ2-7; D uncertain. Trimming left V 3 bases short and J 2 bases short, with 11 bases between. This CDR3 has 14 residues. In germline, CDR1 is SGHTA, CDR2 FQGNSA. The CDR3: CASSFGLPTYEQYF. The CDR3 nucleotides read TGTGCCAGCAGCTTTGGCCTTCCCACCTACGAGCAGTACTTC.

This clone was found a few times. V and J are TRBV20-1 and TRBJ1-6; D uncertain. This CDR3 is 11 amino acids long. Trimming removed 4 bases at V and 14 bases at J, with 12 bases between. CDR1 and CDR2 from the germline V gene are DFQATT and SNEGSKA (reference sequence). The CDR3 here is CSATPALSLHF. The CDR3 DNA follows: TGCAGTGCTACTCCCGCCCTGTCCCTCCACTTT.

This clone was seen once. The rearrangement joins TRBV7-3 to TRBJ2-1; D is uncertain. Germline lookup yields CDR1 SGHTA and CDR2 FQGTGA. The CDR3 contains 13 residues. The ends were cut back, 5 bases at V and 4 bases at J, with 9 bases in the middle. Here the CDR3 DNA reads TGTGCCAGCAGCGCCCGCGGATACAATGAGCAGTTCTTC. This encodes CASSARGYNEQFF.

The J gene is TRBJ2-3, the V gene TRBV24-1, with D maybe TRBD2 (6 bases). This CDR3 is built from 17 residues. The germline V gene encodes CDR1 KGHDR and CDR2 SFDVKD. Trimming stripped 5 bases from V and 2 bases from J, with 19 bases between. The CDR3 DNA follows: TGTGCCACCAGTGGGGCTGTTAGCGGAGGACTCACAGATACGCAGTATTTT. Translated: CATSGAVSGGLTDTQYF.

About this clone itself: The sample has other DNA sequences that encode this CDR3 too. The CDR3 spells CASSSRLAKNIQYF. CDR3 DNA sequence: TGTGCCAGCAGTAGCAGGCTAGCCAAAAACATTCAGTACTTC. The chain is built from TRBV11-2 and TRBJ2-4; D unresolved. Germline V gene lookup returns CDR1 SGHAT and CDR2 FQNNGV. This CDR3 has 14 amino acids. The V gene lost 6 bases and the J gene lost 0 bases, with 9 bases spanning the gap.

The rearrangement links TRBV11-3 to TRBJ2-2; D is unresolved. V dropped 5 bases and J dropped 7 bases, with 11 bases sitting between them. The CDR3 is made up of 13 amino acids. Per the germline V gene, CDR1 is SGHNT and CDR2 is YENEEA. Written as DNA, the CDR3 is TGTGCCAGCAGCCCCCGGCCCGGCGGGGAGCTGTTTTTT. This codes for CASSPRPGGELFF.

This sequence joins TRBV6-1 and TRBJ2-3; a weak D match, TRBD2 (6 bases). This CDR3 is built from 17 residues. Germline V CDR1 and CDR2: MNHNS, SASEGT. Trimming left V 1 base short and J 3 bases short, with 17 bases between. CDR3 DNA sequence: TGTGCCAGCAGTGAAGGCTTTGGACTGGGGAGGACAGATACGCAGTATTTT. Protein sequence: CASSEGFGLGRTDTQYF.

The table lists this clone with a count of one. The V gene is TRBV6-5, the J gene TRBJ1-6; the D is unclear. The CDR3 sequence is 15 residues long. Germline V CDR1 and CDR2: MNHEY, SVGAGI. Trimming pared 6 bases from V and 7 bases from J, leaving 16 bases between. The CDR3 region has the DNA TGTGCCAGCAGCCGATCCATAATCGGCAATTCACCCCTCCACTTT. Its translation is CASSRSIIGNSPLHF.

This chain uses TRBV19 with TRBJ2-3; D is unclear. This CDR3 is built from 13 residues. The germline V gene encodes CDR1 LNHDA and CDR2 SQIVND (reference sequence). Trimming took off 5 bases at V and 4 bases at J, with 10 bases between the two ends. The CDR3 reads CASSSTGSDTQYF. Written as DNA, the CDR3 is TGTGCCAGTAGTTCGACTGGGTCAGATACGCAGTATTTT.

The chain joins TRBV10-3 to TRBJ2-2, with D tentatively TRBD1 (6 bases). Trimming took 0 bases from V and 7 from J, leaving 12 bases between them. CDR1 and CDR2 (germline): ENHRY, SYGVKD. The CDR3 loop spans 15 amino acids. CDR3 nucleotide sequence: TGTGCCATCAGTGAGTCCCCTACAGGGCGCGGGGAGCTGTTTTTT. Amino acid sequence: CAISESPTGRGELFF.

DNA for the CDR3: TGCGCCAGCAGCCACGGACTGGGCCAAAACATTCAGTACTTC. It translates to CASSHGLGQNIQYF. The J gene is TRBJ2-4, the V gene TRBV5-1; a possible D gene is TRBD2 (5 bases). V lost 4 bases and J 5 bases, leaving 13 bases between the germline ends. The CDR3 contains 14 residues. Germline CDR1 and CDR2: SGHRS and YFSETQ.

The chain combines TRBV19 with TRBJ2-7; D is unresolved. The length of the CDR3 is 15 residues. Trimming stripped 6 bases from V and 4 bases from J, with 19 bases between. Germline assignment: CDR1 LNHDA and CDR2 SQIVND (reference sequence). The CDR3 spells CASRPTPLGGYEQYF. Here the CDR3 DNA reads TGTGCCAGTAGGCCGACTCCCCTTGGTGGGTACGAGCAGTACTTC.